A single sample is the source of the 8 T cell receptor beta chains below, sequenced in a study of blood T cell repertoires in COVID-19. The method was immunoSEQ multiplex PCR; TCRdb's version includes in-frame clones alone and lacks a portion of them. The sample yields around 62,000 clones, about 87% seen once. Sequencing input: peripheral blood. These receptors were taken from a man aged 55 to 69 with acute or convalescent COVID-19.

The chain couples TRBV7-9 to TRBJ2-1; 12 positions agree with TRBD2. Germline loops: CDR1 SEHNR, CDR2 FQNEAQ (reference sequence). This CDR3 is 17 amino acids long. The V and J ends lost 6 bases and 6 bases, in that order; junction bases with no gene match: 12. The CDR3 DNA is TGTGCCAGCAGTTCCGGACTAGCGGGGCCCCTCGGCAATGAGCAGTTCTTC. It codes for CASSSGLAGPLGNEQFF.

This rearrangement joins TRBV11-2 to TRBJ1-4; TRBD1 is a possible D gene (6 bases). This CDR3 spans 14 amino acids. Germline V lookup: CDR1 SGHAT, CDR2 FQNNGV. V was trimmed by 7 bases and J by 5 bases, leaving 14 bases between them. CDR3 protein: CASTSNTGNEKLFF. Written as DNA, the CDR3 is TGTGCCAGCACCTCAAACACAGGGAATGAAAAACTGTTTTTT.

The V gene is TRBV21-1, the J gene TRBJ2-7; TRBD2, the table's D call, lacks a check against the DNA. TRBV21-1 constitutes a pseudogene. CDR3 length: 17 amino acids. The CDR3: CASSKCHGSRLFCEQYF. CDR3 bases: TGTGCCAGCAGCAAATGCCATGGATCTAGGCTATTCTGCGAGCAGTACTTC.

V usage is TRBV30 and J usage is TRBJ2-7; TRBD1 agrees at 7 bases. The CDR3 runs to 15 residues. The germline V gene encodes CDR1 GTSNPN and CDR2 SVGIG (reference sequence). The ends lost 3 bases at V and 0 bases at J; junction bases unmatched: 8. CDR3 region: CAWSGDSDYSYEQYF. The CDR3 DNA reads TGTGCCTGGAGCGGGGACAGTGATTACTCCTACGAGCAGTACTTC.

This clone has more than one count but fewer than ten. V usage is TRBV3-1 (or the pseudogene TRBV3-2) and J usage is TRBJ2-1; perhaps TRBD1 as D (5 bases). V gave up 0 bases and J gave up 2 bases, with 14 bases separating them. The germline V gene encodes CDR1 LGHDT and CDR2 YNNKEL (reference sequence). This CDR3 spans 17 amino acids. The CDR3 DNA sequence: TGTGCCAGCAGCCAAGACCGACAGCTTTTGCCCTACAATGAGCAGTTCTTC. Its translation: CASSQDRQLLPYNEQFF.

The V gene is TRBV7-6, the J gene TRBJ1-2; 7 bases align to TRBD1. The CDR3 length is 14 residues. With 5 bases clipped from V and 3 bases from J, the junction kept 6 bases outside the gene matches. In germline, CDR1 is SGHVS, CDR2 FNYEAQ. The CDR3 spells CASSIGDRDYGYTF. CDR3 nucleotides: TGTGCCAGCAGCATAGGGGACAGAGACTATGGCTACACCTTC. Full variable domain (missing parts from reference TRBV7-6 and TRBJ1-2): GAGVSQSPRYKVTKRGQDVALRCDPISGHVSLYWYRQALGQGPEFLTYFNYEAQQDKSGLPNDRFSAERPEGSISTLTIQRTEQRDSAMYRCASSIGDRDYGYTFGSGTRLTVV.

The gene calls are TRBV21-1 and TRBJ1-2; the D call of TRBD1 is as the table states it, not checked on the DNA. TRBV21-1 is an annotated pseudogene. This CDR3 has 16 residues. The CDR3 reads CASSTDRRPPLHGYTF. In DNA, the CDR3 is TGTGCCAGCAGCACGGACAGGAGACCCCCTCTTCATGGCTACACCTTC.

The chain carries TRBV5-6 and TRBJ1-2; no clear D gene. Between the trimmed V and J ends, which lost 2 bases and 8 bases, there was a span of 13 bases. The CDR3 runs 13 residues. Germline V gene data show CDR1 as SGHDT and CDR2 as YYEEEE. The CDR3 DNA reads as TGTGCCAGCAGCTTCGGAAGCGCTCGAGGCTACACCTTC. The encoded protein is CASSFGSARGYTF. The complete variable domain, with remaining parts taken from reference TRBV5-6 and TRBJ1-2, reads DAGVTQSPTHLIKTRGQQVTLRCSPKSGHDTVSWYQQALGQGPQFIFQYYEEEERQRGNFPDRFSGHQFPNYSSELNVNALLLGDSALYLCASSFGSARGYTFGSGTRLTVV.